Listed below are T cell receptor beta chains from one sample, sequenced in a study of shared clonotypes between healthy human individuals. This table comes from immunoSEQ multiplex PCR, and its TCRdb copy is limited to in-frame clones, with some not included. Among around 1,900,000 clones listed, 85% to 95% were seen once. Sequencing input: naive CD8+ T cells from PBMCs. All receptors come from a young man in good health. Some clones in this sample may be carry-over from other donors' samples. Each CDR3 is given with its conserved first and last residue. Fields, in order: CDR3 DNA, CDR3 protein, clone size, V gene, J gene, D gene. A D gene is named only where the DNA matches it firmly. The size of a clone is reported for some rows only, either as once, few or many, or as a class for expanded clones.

TGTGCCAGCGGTGACAGAGGGGGTTACGAGCAGTACTTC	CASGDRGGYEQYF	-	TRBV19	TRBJ2-7	-
TGTGCCAGCCTGGGGGCGAACACCGGGGAGCTGTTTTTT	CASLGANTGELFF	once	TRBV7-9	TRBJ2-2	-
TGTGCCAGCAGCCGACCCCGGGGGATGCTGGATGGCTACACCTTC	CASSRPRGMLDGYTF	-	TRBV13	TRBJ1-2	-
TGTGCCAGCAGCCAAGAATGGCCTCCGAAGGGAAGGGTCTACGAGCAGTACTTC	CASSQEWPPKGRVYEQYF	-	TRBV4-2	TRBJ2-7	-
TGTGCCAGCAGTTTAGGGGGCGAGCAGTACTTC	CASSLGGEQYF	-	TRBV27	TRBJ2-7	-
TGCGCCAGCAGCCCCGTGGGATTGGGCACTGAAGCTTTCTTT	CASSPVGLGTEAFF	few	TRBV5-1	TRBJ1-1	-
TGTGCCAGCAGCCCGACAGGGAATAGCAATCAGCCCCAGCATTTT	CASSPTGNSNQPQHF	-	TRBV2	TRBJ1-5	TRBD1
TGTGCCAGCACTCTAGCGGGAGTCAATGAGCAGTTCTTC	CASTLAGVNEQFF	-	TRBV27	TRBJ2-1	TRBD2
TGTGCCAGCAGTCCGGAACGCAGGGGGCTTGGTAACTACGAGCAGTACTTC	CASSPERRGLGNYEQYF	once	TRBV6-4	TRBJ2-7	TRBD1
TGCGCCAGCAGCCGCCTGACAGGGCCGCTAGCCAAAAACATTCAGTACTTC	CASSRLTGPLAKNIQYF	-	TRBV4-3	TRBJ2-4	TRBD1
TGTGCCAGCAGCTCCGAACCCCGGGACAGGACCCGGGATACGCAGTATTTT	CASSSEPRDRTRDTQYF	-	TRBV7-3	TRBJ2-3	TRBD1
TGTGCCAGCAGTTCCTTCCACCAGGTCTATAATTCACCCCTCCACTTT	CASSSFHQVYNSPLHF	-	TRBV6-5	TRBJ1-6	-
TGTGCCAGCACCGTGGGCGGCCAAGAGACCCAGTACTTC	CASTVGGQETQYF	-	TRBV13	TRBJ2-5	-
TGTGCCAGCAGCGGCGGGATTGGGACCCAGTACTTC	CASSGGIGTQYF	-	TRBV7-9	TRBJ2-5	-
TGTGCCAGCGACCCACAGGGAGGGGCAGATACGCAGTATTTT	CASDPQGGADTQYF	once	TRBV28	TRBJ2-3	-
TGTGCCAGTAGACAGTGGAACACTGAAGCTTTCTTT	CASRQWNTEAFF	few	TRBV19	TRBJ1-1	-
TGTGCCAGCAGCACCCAGGGGCGGCCAAACACTGAAGCTTTCTTT	CASSTQGRPNTEAFF	-	TRBV11-2	TRBJ1-1	-
TGTGCCAGCAGTTTTGACGTAGCCTCCTACGAGCAGTACTTC	CASSFDVASYEQYF	-	TRBV28	TRBJ2-7	-